The sequence of this T cell receptor beta chain was determined in a study of technical replicates of blood from several donors. TCRdb keeps only in-frame clones here, not all; method: immunoSEQ multiplex PCR. The data contain under 85,000 clones, about nine tenths of them singletons. Germline V gives CDR1 KGHSH, CDR2 LQKENI. V dropped 1 base and J dropped 4; count of bases not matched to a gene: 7. The CDR3 length is 17 residues. The chain has TRBV18 and TRBJ2-2; 9 positions agree with TRBD1. Sequenced input: T cells isolated from PBMCs. The receptor was derived from a human donor in good health. The CDR3 reads CASSPRGTGPGTGELFF. The CDR3, as DNA: TGTGCCAGCTCACCACGAGGGACAGGGCCGGGCACCGGGGAGCTGTTTTTT.